This T cell receptor (beta chain) was sequenced for a study of blood T cell repertoires in COVID-19 (dated by TCRdb to about 2020). Looking at the study overall: The collaborator samples originated in the United States, Italy and Spain and spanned the acute and convalescent phases of COVID-19. The prospective study material was composed of cDNA or gDNA derived from T cells, B-cell-depleted T cells, or PBMCs. Subjects who had been exposed to COVID-19, were actively infected with it, or had recovered from it provided the deeply sampled blood TCRbeta repertoires that made up the dataset. The repertoires were released in a freely available public database meant as a resource for research on the immune response to SARS-CoV-2. Samples were obtained from the ongoing ImmuneRACE study (first 160 participants) and from 1,200 or so subjects provided by 6 global collaborators. Nearly every sample came with metadata listing a de-identified subject ID, COVID-19 status, age in years and sex. Where available, HLA class I and class II types were taken from metadata supplied by the sample provider and were not determined by assay-based typing.

The paper's findings and limits, for the study overall: How much clinical and demographic metadata was included differed by source and by participant, and the metadata was provided uncurated.

On this clone itself: Its antigen target is currently unknown. No much larger clonotype is one base removed from it; base qualities were not supplied.

Each collaborating institution followed its own protocols to collect whole blood in K2EDTA tubes. Collaborator samples were shipped for TCRbeta analysis as frozen whole blood, isolated PBMCs, or DNA extracted from either sample type. The germline V gene specifies SGHRS as CDR1 and YFSETQ as CDR2. Spanning cysteine to phenylalanine, the CDR3 consists of 16 amino acids. Just the 48-base CDR3 DNA is kept, in frame starting at base 1. The trim is 2 bases for V and 1 base for J, with a gap of 12 bases between the germline ends. The immunoSEQ Assay, a bias-controlled multiplex PCR, was used to amplify TCRbeta CDR3 regions from genomic DNA. Processing in the source paper ran as follows. Nucleated cell counts per sample were estimated from amplification of reference gene primers within the assay. To quantify the absolute abundance of each unique TCRbeta CDR3 rearrangement, sequence reads were collapsed and filtered. For each sample, productive Simpson clonality was calculated by taking the square root of Simpson's diversity index across productive rearrangements. The table was pulled from immuneACCESS by TCRdb, which kept in-frame rearrangements only. Such tables lose some clones; where checked, under half of the loss comes from unresolved V genes, and the rest has no known cause. D and trimming come from the DNA, and the V and J calls and clone size come from that table. In all, the sample holds 120,000 to 150,000 clones, and just over 85% of those were seen once. The ten largest clonotypes hold less than 2% of the sample.

This TCR was recovered from a woman aged 55-69 years with acute or convalescent COVID-19. The chain uses TRBV5-1 and TRBJ2-2; TRBD1 is a possible D gene, resting on 6 matching bases. The sequenced sample consisted of peripheral blood. CDR3 region: CASSFQGTQNTGELFF. The sequenced DNA: TGCGCCAGCAGCTTTCAGGGGACCCAGAACACCGGGGAGCTGTTTTTT.